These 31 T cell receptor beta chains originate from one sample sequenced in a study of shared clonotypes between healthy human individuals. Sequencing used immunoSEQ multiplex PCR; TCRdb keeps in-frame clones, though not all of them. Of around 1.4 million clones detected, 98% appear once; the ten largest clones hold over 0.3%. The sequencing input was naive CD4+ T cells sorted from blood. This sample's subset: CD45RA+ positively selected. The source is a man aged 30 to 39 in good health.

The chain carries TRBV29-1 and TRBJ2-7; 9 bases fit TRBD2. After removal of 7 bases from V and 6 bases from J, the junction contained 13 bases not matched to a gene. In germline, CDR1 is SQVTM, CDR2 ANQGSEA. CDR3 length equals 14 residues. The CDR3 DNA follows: TGCAGCGCCTCCGGGACTAGCCTCGTTCGCGAGCAGTACTTC. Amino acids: CSASGTSLVREQYF.

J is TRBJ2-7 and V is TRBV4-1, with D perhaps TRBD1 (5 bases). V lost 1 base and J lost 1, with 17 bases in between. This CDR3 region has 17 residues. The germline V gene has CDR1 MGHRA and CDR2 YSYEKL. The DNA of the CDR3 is TGCGCCAGCAGCCAAGGAACCCTAAAGGACACATCCTACGAGCAGTACTTC. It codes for CASSQGTLKDTSYEQYF.

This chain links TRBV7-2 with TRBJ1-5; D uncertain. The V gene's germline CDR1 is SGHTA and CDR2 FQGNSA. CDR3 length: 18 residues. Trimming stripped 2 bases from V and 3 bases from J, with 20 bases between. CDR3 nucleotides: TGTGCCAGCAGCTTATCGCTGAGGGTGAGAGGTCACAATCAGCCCCAGCATTTT. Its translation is CASSLSLRVRGHNQPQHF.

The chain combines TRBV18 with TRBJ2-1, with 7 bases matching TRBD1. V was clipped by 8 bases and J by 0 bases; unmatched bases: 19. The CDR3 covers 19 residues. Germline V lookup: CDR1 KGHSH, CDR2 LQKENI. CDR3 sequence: CASPPPERGGASSYNEQFF. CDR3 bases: TGTGCCAGCCCTCCGCCAGAGAGAGGGGGCGCGAGCTCCTACAATGAGCAGTTCTTC.

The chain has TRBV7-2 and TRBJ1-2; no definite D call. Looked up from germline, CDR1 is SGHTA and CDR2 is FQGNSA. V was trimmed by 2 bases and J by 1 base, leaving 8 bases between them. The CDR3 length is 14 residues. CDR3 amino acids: CASSLMRVNYGYTF. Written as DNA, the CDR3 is TGTGCCAGCAGCTTAATGAGAGTTAACTATGGCTACACCTTC.

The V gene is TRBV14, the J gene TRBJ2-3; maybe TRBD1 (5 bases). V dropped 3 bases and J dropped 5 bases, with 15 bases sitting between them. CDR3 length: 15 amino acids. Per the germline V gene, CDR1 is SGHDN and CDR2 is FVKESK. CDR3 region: CASSHLVRVKDTQYF. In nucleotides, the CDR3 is TGTGCCAGCAGCCATCTAGTCAGGGTTAAAGATACGCAGTATTTT.

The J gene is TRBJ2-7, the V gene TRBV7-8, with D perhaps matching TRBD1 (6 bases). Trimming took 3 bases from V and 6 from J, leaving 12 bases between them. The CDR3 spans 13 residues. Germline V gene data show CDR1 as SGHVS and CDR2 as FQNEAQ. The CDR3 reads CASSFGQGTEQYF. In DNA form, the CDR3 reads TGTGCCAGCAGCTTTGGCCAGGGGACCGAGCAGTACTTC.

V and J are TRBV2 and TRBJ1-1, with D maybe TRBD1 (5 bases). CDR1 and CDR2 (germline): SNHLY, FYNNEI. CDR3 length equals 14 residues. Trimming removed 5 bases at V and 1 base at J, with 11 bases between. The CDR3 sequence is CASSIGTENTEAFF. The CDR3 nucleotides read TGTGCCAGCAGTATAGGGACGGAGAACACTGAAGCTTTCTTT.

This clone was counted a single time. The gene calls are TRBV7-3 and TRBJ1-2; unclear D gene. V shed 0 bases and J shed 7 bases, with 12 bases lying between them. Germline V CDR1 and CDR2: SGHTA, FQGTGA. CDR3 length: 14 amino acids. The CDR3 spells CASSLTPMSSGYTF. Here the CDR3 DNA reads TGTGCCAGCAGCTTAACTCCCATGTCCTCTGGCTACACCTTC.

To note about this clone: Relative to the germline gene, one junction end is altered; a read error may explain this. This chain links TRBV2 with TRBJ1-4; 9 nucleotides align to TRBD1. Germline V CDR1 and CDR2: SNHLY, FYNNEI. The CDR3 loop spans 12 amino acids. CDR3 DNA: TGTGCCAGCTCCAGAGATGTCAACAGGGGGCTTTTT. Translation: CASSRDVNRGLF.

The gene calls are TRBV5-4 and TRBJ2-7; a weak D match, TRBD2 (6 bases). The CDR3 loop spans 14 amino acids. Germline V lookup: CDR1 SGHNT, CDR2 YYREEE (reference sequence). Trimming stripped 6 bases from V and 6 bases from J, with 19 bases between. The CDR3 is CASTQEGSRGEQYF. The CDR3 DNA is TGTGCCAGCACCCAGGAGGGTAGTCGGGGCGAGCAGTACTTC.

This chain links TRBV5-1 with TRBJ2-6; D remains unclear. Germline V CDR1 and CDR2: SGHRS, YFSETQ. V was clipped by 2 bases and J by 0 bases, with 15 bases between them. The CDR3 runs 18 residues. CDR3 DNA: TGCGCCAGCAGCTTTAGGCAGGCAATCAGCTCTGGGGCCAACGTCCTGACTTTC. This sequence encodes CASSFRQAISSGANVLTF.

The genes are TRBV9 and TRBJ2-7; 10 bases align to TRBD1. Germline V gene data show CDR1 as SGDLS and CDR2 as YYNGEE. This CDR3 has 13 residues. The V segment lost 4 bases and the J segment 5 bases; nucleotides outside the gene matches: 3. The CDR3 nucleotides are TGTGCCAGCAGCCCGGGACAGGGGAACGAGCAGTACTTC. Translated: CASSPGQGNEQYF.

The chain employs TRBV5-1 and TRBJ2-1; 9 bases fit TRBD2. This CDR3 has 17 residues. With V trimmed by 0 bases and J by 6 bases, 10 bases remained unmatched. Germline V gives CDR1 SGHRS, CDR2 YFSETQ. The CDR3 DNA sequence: TGCGCCAGCAGCTTGGGAGTCGGCGGGAGGGATATCAATGAGCAGTTCTTC. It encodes CASSLGVGGRDINEQFF.

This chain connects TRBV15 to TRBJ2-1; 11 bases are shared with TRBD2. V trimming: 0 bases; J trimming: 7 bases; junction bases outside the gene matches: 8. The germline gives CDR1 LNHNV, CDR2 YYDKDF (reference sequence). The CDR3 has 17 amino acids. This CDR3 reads CATSREDWTSGPNEQFF. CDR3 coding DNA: TGTGCCACCAGCAGAGAGGATTGGACTAGCGGGCCTAATGAGCAGTTCTTC.

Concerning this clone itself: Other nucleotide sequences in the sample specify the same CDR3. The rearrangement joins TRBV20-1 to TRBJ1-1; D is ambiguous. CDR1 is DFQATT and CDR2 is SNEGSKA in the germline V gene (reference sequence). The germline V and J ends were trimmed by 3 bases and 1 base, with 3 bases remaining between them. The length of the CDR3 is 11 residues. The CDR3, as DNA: TGCAGTGCTAGGTCGAACACTGAAGCTTTCTTT. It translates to CSARSNTEAFF.

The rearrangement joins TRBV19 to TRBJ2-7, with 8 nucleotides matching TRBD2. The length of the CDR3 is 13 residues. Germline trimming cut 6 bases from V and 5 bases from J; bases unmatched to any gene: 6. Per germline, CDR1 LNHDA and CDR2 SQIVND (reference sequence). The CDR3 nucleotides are TGTGCCAGTAGCCCCAGACTAGCGAACGAGCAGTACTTC. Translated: CASSPRLANEQYF. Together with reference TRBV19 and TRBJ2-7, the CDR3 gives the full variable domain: DGGITQSPKYLFRKEGQNVTLSCEQNLNHDAMYWYRQDPGQGLRLIYYSQIVNDFQKGDIAEGYSVSREKKESFPLTVTSAQKNPTAFYLCASSPRLANEQYFGPGTRLTVT.

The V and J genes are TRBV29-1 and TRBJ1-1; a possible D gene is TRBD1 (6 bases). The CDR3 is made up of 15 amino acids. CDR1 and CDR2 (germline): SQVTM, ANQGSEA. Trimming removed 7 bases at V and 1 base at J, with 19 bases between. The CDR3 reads CSAGGGGVSNTEAFF. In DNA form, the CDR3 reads TGCAGCGCCGGGGGCGGTGGGGTTTCGAACACTGAAGCTTTCTTT.

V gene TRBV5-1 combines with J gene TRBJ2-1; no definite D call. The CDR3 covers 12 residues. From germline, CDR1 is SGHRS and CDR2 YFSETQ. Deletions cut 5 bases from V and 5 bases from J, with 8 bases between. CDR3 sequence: CASRAVNNEQFF. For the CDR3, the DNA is TGCGCCAGCAGGGCGGTGAACAATGAGCAGTTCTTC.

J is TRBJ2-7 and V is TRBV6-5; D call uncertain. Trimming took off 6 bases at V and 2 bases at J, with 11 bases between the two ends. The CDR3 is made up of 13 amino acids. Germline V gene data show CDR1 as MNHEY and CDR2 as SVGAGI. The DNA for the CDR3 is TGTGCCAGCAGCGAGAACACAGCCTACGAGCAGTACTTC. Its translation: CASSENTAYEQYF.

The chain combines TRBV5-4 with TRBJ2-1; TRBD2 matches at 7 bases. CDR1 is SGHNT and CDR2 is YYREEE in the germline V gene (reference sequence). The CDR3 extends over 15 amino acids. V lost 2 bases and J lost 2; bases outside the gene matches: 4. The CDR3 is CASSFSSGAYNEQFF. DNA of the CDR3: TGTGCCAGCAGCTTTTCTAGCGGAGCCTACAATGAGCAGTTCTTC.

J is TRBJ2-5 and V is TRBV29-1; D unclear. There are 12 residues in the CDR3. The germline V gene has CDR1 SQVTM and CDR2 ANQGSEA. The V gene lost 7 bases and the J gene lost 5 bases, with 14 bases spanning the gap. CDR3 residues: CSARQPQETQYF. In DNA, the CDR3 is TGCAGCGCTAGACAACCTCAGGAGACCCAGTACTTC. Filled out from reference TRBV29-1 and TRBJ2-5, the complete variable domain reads SAVISQKPSRDICQRGTSLTIQCQVDSQVTMMFWYRQQPGQSLTLIATANQGSEATYESGFVIDKFPISRPNLTFSTLTVSNMSPEDSSIYLCSARQPQETQYFGPGTRLLVL.

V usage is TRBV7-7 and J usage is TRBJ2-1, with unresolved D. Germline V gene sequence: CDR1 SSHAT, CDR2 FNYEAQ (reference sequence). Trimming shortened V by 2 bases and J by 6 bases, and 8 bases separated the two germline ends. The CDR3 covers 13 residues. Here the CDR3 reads CASSLFSTNEQFF. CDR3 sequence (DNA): TGTGCCAGCAGCTTATTTTCTACCAATGAGCAGTTCTTC.

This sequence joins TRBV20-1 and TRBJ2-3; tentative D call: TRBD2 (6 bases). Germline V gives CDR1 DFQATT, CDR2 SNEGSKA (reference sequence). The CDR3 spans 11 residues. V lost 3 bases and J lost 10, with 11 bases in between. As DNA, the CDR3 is TGCAGTGCTAGGGTCGGGAGTCCGCAGTATTTT. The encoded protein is CSARVGSPQYF.

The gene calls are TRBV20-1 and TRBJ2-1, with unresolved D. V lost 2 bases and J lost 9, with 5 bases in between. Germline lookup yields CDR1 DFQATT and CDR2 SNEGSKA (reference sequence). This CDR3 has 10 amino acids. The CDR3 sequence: CSARSGEQFF. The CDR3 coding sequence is TGCAGTGCTAGAAGTGGTGAGCAGTTCTTC.

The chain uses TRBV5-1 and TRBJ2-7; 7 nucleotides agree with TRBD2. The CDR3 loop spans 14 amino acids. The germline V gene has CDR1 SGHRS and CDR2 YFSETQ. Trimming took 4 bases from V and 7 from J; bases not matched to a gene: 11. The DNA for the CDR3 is TGCGCCAGCAGCCCTAGAGCGGGACTTGGGGAGCAGTACTTC. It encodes CASSPRAGLGEQYF.

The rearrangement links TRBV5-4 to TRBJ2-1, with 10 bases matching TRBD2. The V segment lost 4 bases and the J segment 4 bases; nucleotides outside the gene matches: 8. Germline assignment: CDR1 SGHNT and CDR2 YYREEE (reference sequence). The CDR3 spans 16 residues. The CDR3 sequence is CASSPGVAGGYNEQFF. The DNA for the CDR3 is TGTGCCAGCAGCCCCGGGGTAGCGGGAGGATACAATGAGCAGTTCTTC. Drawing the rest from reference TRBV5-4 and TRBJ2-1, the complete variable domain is ETGVTQSPTHLIKTRGQQVTLRCSSQSGHNTVSWYQQALGQGPQFIFQYYREEENGRGNFPPRFSGLQFPNYSSELNVNALELDDSALYLCASSPGVAGGYNEQFFGPGTRLTVL.

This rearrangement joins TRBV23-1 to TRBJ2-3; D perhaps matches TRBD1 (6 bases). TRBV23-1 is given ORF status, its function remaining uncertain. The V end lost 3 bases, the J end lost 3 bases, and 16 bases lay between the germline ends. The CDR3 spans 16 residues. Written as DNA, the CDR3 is TGCGCCAGCAGTCAGGCCGGGACATGGTCGACAGATACGCAGTATTTT. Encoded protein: CASSQAGTWSTDTQYF.

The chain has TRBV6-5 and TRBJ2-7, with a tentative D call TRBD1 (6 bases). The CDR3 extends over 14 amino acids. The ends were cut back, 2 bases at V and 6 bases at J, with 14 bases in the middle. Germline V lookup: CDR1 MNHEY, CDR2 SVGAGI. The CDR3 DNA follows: TGTGCCAGCAGTTACACCGACAGGTCTTTCGAGCAGTACTTC. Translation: CASSYTDRSFEQYF.

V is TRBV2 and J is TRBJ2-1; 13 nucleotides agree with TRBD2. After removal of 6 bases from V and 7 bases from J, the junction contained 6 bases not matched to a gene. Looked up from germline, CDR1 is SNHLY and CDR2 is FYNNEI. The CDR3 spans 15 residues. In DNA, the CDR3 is TGTGCCAGCAGCATAGGGGGACTAGCGGGAAATGAGCAGTTCTTC. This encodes CASSIGGLAGNEQFF.

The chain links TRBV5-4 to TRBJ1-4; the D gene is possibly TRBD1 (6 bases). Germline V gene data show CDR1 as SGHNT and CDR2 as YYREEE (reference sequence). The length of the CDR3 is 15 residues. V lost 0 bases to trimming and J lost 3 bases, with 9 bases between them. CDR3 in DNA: TGTGCCAGCAGCTTGGCTGGGGGCCCTAATGAAAAACTGTTTTTT. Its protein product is CASSLAGGPNEKLFF. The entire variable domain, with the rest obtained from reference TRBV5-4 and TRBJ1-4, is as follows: ETGVTQSPTHLIKTRGQQVTLRCSSQSGHNTVSWYQQALGQGPQFIFQYYREEENGRGNFPPRFSGLQFPNYSSELNVNALELDDSALYLCASSLAGGPNEKLFFGSGTQLSVL.